Each of the 5 T cell receptor beta chains below was sequenced from the same sample in a study of CD8+ T cells in alopecia areata. Sample treatment: oral pan-JAK inhibitor, 5-10 mg twice daily. Following RNA extraction, reverse transcription yielded cDNA that acted as the sequencing template. Clones were read by immunoSEQ multiplex PCR, and TCRdb kept only the in-frame ones, dropping some. The sample has 79,000 or so clones, approximately 64% seen once. The specimen comprised CD8+ T cells sorted from blood, sampled at week 24, from a patient treated with tofacitinib. The receptors come from a human donor with alopecia areata.

The chain has TRBV5-8 and TRBJ1-2, with no clear D. Trimming shortened V by 4 bases and J by 2 bases, and 12 bases separated the two germline ends. The V gene's germline CDR1 is SGHTS and CDR2 YDEGEE. The CDR3 spans 14 residues. CDR3 residues: CASSPVTDNYGYTF. The CDR3 coding sequence is TGTGCCAGCAGCCCTGTAACGGACAACTATGGCTACACCTTC.

For this clone: Relative to the germline gene, one junction end is altered; a read error may explain this. V is TRBV25-1 and J is TRBJ1-3; D not resolved. Germline V gene lookup returns CDR1 MGHDK and CDR2 SYGVNS. The CDR3 is 15 residues long. CDR3 residues: CASSDGENSGNTTYF. CDR3 sequence (DNA): TGTGCCAGCAGTGACGGAGAGAATAGCGGAAACACCACATATTTT.

The chain has TRBV4-1 and TRBJ2-7, with TRBD1 identical over 7 bases. V lost 0 bases, J lost 6 bases, and 8 bases stayed unmatched. Germline CDR1 MGHRA, CDR2 YSYEKL. The CDR3 runs 15 residues. The CDR3: CASSQDIGGSVEQYF. The DNA for the CDR3 is TGCGCCAGCAGCCAAGACATAGGGGGCTCGGTCGAGCAGTACTTC.

This rearrangement joins TRBV9 to TRBJ2-7; 10 positions match TRBD2. The J segment lost 2 bases and the V segment lost 3 bases, leaving 5 bases of the junction unmatched. The V gene's germline CDR1 is SGDLS and CDR2 YYNGEE. The CDR3 spans 15 residues. The chain's CDR3 is CASSEGLAEAYEQYF. CDR3 coding DNA: TGTGCCAGCAGCGAAGGACTAGCGGAAGCCTACGAGCAGTACTTC. The full variable domain, rest sourced from reference TRBV9 and TRBJ2-7, is DSGVTQTPKHLITATGQRVTLRCSPRSGDLSVYWYQQSLDQGLQFLIQYYNGEERAKGNILERFSAQQFPDLHSELNLSSLELGDSALYFCASSEGLAEAYEQYFGPGTRLTVT.

The genes are TRBV5-6 and TRBJ1-5, with D tentatively TRBD1 (6 bases). CDR3 length: 15 residues. V was pared by 0 bases and J by 3 bases, with 10 bases between. Per the germline V gene, CDR1 is SGHDT and CDR2 is YYEEEE. CDR3 sequence: CASSLAGENNQPQHF. As DNA, the CDR3 is TGTGCCAGCAGCTTGGCAGGGGAAAACAATCAGCCCCAGCATTTT.